These 22 T cell receptor beta chains originate from one sample sequenced in a study of blood T cell repertoires in COVID-19. Only in-frame clones appear in the TCRdb table, and some are missing; sequencing was by immunoSEQ multiplex PCR. The sample records a few hundred thousand clones, about 90% being singletons. The source material was peripheral blood. These receptors all stem from a woman aged 25 to 39 with COVID-19, enrolled during active disease.

The V call is TRBV18, the J call TRBJ2-5; TRBD2 matches 8 bases. This CDR3 comprises 14 residues. Germline V gene sequence: CDR1 KGHSH, CDR2 LQKENI. Losses at the gene ends were 2 bases for V and 3 bases for J; bases not matched to a gene: 2. CDR3 protein: CASSPAAGEETQYF. The CDR3 DNA is TGTGCCAGCTCACCAGCAGCGGGAGAAGAGACCCAGTACTTC.

Concerning this clone: The same CDR3 also results from other DNA sequences found in this sample. The CDR3 DNA follows: TGTGCCAGCAGTGGGCAGGGCAATTCACCCCTCCACTTT. The encoded protein is CASSGQGNSPLHF. V gene TRBV2 combines with J gene TRBJ1-6; a possible D gene is TRBD1 (5 bases). The V gene lost 4 bases and the J gene lost 7 bases, with 8 bases spanning the gap. The CDR3 has 13 residues. Per the germline V gene, CDR1 is SNHLY and CDR2 is FYNNEI.

The chain has TRBV7-2 and TRBJ1-2; D not resolved. V was pared by 5 bases and J by 12 bases, with 25 bases between. Germline V gene sequence: CDR1 SGHTA, CDR2 FQGNSA. The CDR3 extends over 15 amino acids. In DNA, the CDR3 is TGTGCCAGCAGCCCCTCGGCGAGGGCCGCTATATTCAACACCTTC. Residues: CASSPSARAAIFNTF.

V gene TRBV19 combines with J gene TRBJ2-7; TRBD1 is a possible D gene (6 bases). Germline CDR1 and CDR2: LNHDA and SQIVND (reference sequence). The CDR3 covers 13 residues. Between the trimmed V and J ends, which lost 5 bases and 5 bases, there was a span of 13 bases. The CDR3 DNA reads TGTGCCAGTAGTGCGTACAGGGCAGACGAGCAGTACTTC. Amino acids: CASSAYRADEQYF.

The J gene is TRBJ2-7, the V gene TRBV5-5; TRBD2 aligns across 7 bases. The V gene end was trimmed by 0 bases and the J gene end by 0 bases; junction bases not matched to a gene: 9. The CDR3 spans 17 residues. In germline, CDR1 is SGHKS, CDR2 YYEKEE (reference sequence). CDR3 sequence: CASSLEYVGGSSYEQYF. Here the CDR3 DNA reads TGTGCCAGCAGCTTGGAGTATGTGGGGGGGAGCTCCTACGAGCAGTACTTC.

This clone has more than one count but fewer than ten. The chain carries TRBV19 and TRBJ1-1, with D possibly matching TRBD1 (5 bases). V was cut by 7 bases and J by 5 bases, with 14 bases left in between. CDR3 length: 13 residues. Germline CDR1 is LNHDA and CDR2 is SQIVND (reference sequence). The CDR3 is CASTPRQGTEAFF. In DNA, the CDR3 is TGTGCCAGTACCCCCCGCCAGGGTACTGAAGCTTTCTTT.

The chain has TRBV2 and TRBJ2-7; TRBD1 agrees at 9 bases. Germline V gene data show CDR1 as SNHLY and CDR2 as FYNNEI. V gave up 4 bases and J gave up 4 bases; unmatched junction bases: 2. This CDR3 has 13 amino acids. The CDR3 sequence is CASSGGQGYEQYF. CDR3 nucleotides: TGTGCCAGCAGTGGGGGACAGGGATACGAGCAGTACTTC. Full variable domain (remainder filled in from reference TRBV2 and TRBJ2-7): EPEVTQTPSHQVTQMGQEVILRCVPISNHLYFYWYRQILGQKVEFLVSFYNNEISEKSEIFDDQFSVERPDGSNFTLKIRSTKLEDSAMYFCASSGGQGYEQYFGPGTRLTVT.

The rearrangement links TRBV2 to TRBJ1-2; D is perhaps TRBD1 (6 bases). The germline CDR1 and CDR2 sequences are SNHLY and FYNNEI. Trimming cost V 2 bases and J 8 bases, with 18 bases left between them. The CDR3 contains 15 residues. The CDR3 here is CASSETPQTGRGYTF. The CDR3, as DNA: TGTGCCAGCAGTGAAACCCCCCAGACAGGACGGGGCTACACCTTC.

The chain links TRBV2 to TRBJ2-1, with 8 positions matching TRBD1. This CDR3 is built from 13 residues. The germline gives CDR1 SNHLY, CDR2 FYNNEI. The J segment lost 6 bases and the V segment lost 8 bases, leaving 6 bases of the junction unmatched. The DNA for the CDR3 is TGTGCCAGCGACAGGGGCTTCGGCAATGAGCAGTTCTTC. Protein product: CASDRGFGNEQFF.

V usage is TRBV10-3 and J usage is TRBJ1-2, with TRBD1 identical over 11 bases. The junction had 5 bases not matched to a gene; V was cut back by 2 bases and J by 6 bases. CDR3 length: 15 residues. Germline values: CDR1 ENHRY, CDR2 SYGVKD. CDR3 nucleotides: TGTGCCATCAGTGAGCGACGGACAGGGGGCGATGGCTACACCTTC. This sequence encodes CAISERRTGGDGYTF.

The chain is built from TRBV6-5 and TRBJ2-1; the D gene is possibly TRBD2 (7 bases). The CDR3 is 14 residues long. Trimming cost V 6 bases and J 4 bases, with 13 bases left between them. Germline V lookup: CDR1 MNHEY, CDR2 SVGAGI. CDR3 sequence reads: CASRGRGAYNEQFF. The CDR3 DNA reads as TGTGCCAGCAGAGGCCGGGGGGCTTACAATGAGCAGTTCTTC.

This clone appeared once. The chain employs TRBV10-3 and TRBJ2-7; 9 nucleotides line up with TRBD1. CDR1 and CDR2 from the germline V gene are ENHRY and SYGVKD. The length of the CDR3 is 20 residues. V gave up 8 bases and J gave up 0 bases; unmatched junction bases: 23. CDR3 loop: CAIGGTLDRGPVRSSYEQYV. The CDR3 coding sequence is TGTGCCATCGGGGGAACCCTGGACAGGGGACCCGTTCGAAGCTCCTACGAGCAGTACGTC.

The rearrangement uses TRBV3-1 (or the pseudogene TRBV3-2) and TRBJ2-1; 10 nucleotides match TRBD2. There are 15 residues in the CDR3. CDR1 LGHDT and CDR2 YNNKEL come from the germline V gene (reference sequence). V gave up 3 bases and J gave up 5 bases; unmatched junction bases: 4. CDR3 region: CASSQGLAHHNEQFF. For the CDR3, the DNA is TGTGCCAGCAGCCAGGGACTAGCGCACCACAATGAGCAGTTCTTC.

V and J are TRBV2 and TRBJ1-3; the match to TRBD1 covers 8 bases. The CDR3 spans 15 residues. Germline CDR1 SNHLY, CDR2 FYNNEI. The trim removed 6 bases at V and 0 bases at J, leaving 4 bases unmatched. The CDR3 protein is CASSLGQVSGNTIYF. The DNA for the CDR3 is TGTGCCAGCAGCCTGGGACAGGTCTCTGGAAACACCATATATTTT.

V usage is TRBV5-1 and J usage is TRBJ1-1; D gene ambiguous. Germline V gene sequence: CDR1 SGHRS, CDR2 YFSETQ. The CDR3 covers 13 residues. Trimming removed 6 bases from V and 0 bases from J, with 9 bases in between. This CDR3 reads CASNRDMNTEAFF. The CDR3 DNA reads TGCGCCAGCAACAGAGACATGAACACTGAAGCTTTCTTT.

The rearrangement uses TRBV6-5 and TRBJ2-4; D is ambiguous. This CDR3 has 15 residues. Per germline, CDR1 MNHEY and CDR2 SVGAGI. Deletions cut 6 bases from V and 5 bases from J, with 17 bases between. This CDR3 reads CASRLGPASQNIQYF. In nucleotides, the CDR3 is TGTGCCAGCAGACTGGGCCCGGCGTCCCAAAACATTCAGTACTTC.

This clone has just one count. This sequence joins TRBV3-1 (or the pseudogene TRBV3-2) and TRBJ2-7, with 11 bases identical to TRBD2. The CDR3 extends over 16 amino acids. Germline values: CDR1 LGHDT, CDR2 YNNKEL (reference sequence). The junction had 4 bases not matched to a gene; V was cut back by 1 base and J by 2 bases. CDR3 region: CASSQGGLAATYEQYF. The CDR3, as DNA: TGTGCCAGCAGCCAAGGGGGACTAGCGGCCACCTACGAGCAGTACTTC.

The CDR3 bases are TGTGCCAGCAGTTACAGGACTGACCGGGACAGGGGAACGGGCGAGCAGTACTTC. Its protein product is CASSYRTDRDRGTGEQYF. The chain recombines TRBV6-2 or TRBV6-3 with TRBJ2-7; 10 nucleotides align to TRBD1. This CDR3 contains 18 residues. V lost 2 bases, J lost 6 bases, and 16 bases stayed unmatched. CDR1 and CDR2 from the germline V gene are MNHEY and SVGEGT.

This clone was recorded only once. This chain joins TRBV6-1 and TRBJ2-7; D may be TRBD2 (6 bases). The length of the CDR3 is 15 residues. Trimming took 2 bases from V and 2 from J, leaving 13 bases between them. Germline V gene lookup returns CDR1 MNHNS and CDR2 SASEGT. This chain's CDR3 is CASSEWASVTYEQYF. The CDR3 nucleotides read TGTGCCAGCAGTGAATGGGCTAGCGTTACCTACGAGCAGTACTTC.

This clone was detected only a few times. The chain uses TRBV20-1 and TRBJ1-5; D is undetermined. V shed 3 bases and J shed 3 bases, with 9 bases lying between them. The CDR3 is made up of 13 amino acids. The germline CDR1 and CDR2 sequences are DFQATT and SNEGSKA (reference sequence). The CDR3 region is CSASAYSNQPQHF. The CDR3 nucleotides read TGCAGTGCTAGTGCCTACTCCAATCAGCCCCAGCATTTT.

The chain uses TRBV10-2 and TRBJ2-3, with D possibly TRBD2 on 5 matching bases. Germline lookup yields CDR1 WSHSY and CDR2 SAAADI. V dropped 3 bases and J dropped 3 bases, with 16 bases sitting between them. The CDR3 runs to 16 residues. CDR3 sequence (DNA): TGCGCCAGCAGTGAAAGCGGCGGGCTAGCTACAGATACGCAGTATTTT. Translating gives CASSESGGLATDTQYF.

The chain recombines TRBV19 with TRBJ2-3; TRBD2 might be the D (7 bases). This CDR3 has 14 amino acids. Germline V gene sequence: CDR1 LNHDA, CDR2 SQIVND (reference sequence). The V end lost 3 bases, the J end lost 4 bases, and 11 bases lay between the germline ends. CDR3 region: CASSIGEGADTQYF. The CDR3 DNA is TGTGCCAGTAGTATCGGGGAGGGGGCAGATACGCAGTATTTT.